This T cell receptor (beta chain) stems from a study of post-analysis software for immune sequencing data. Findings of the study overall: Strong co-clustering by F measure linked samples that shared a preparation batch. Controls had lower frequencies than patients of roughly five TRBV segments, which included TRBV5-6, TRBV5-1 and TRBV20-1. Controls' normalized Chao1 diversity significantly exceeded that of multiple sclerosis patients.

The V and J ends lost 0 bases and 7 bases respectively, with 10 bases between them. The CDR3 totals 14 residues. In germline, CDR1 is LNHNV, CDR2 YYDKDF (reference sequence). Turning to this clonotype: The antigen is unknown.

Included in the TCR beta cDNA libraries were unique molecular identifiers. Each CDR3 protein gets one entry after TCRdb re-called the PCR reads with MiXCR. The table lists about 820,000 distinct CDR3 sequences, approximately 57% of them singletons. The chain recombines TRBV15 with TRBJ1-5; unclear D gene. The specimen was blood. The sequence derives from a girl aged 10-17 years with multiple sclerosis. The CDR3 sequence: CATSRDWAEQPQHF. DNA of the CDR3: TGTGCCACCAGCAGAGATTGGGCGGAACAGCCCCAGCATTTT.